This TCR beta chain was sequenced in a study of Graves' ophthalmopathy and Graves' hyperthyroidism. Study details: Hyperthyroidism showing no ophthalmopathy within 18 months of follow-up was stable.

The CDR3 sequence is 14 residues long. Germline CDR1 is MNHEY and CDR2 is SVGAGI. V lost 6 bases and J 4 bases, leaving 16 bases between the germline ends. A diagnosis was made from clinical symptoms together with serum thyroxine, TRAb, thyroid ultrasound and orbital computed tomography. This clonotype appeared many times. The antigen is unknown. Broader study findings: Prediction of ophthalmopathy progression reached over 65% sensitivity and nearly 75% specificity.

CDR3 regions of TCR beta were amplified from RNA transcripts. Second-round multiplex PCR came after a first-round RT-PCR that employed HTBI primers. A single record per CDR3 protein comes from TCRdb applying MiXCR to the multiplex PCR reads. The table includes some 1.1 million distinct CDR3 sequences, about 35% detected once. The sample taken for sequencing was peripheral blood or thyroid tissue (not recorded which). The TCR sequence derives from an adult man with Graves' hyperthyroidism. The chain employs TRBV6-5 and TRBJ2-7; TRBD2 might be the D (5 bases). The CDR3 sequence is CASRRGGLGYEQYF. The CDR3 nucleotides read TGTGCCAGCAGAAGAGGCGGGCTGGGTTACGAGCAGTACTTC.